This record concerns one T cell receptor beta chain sequence. Its target antigen remains unknown. Per-nucleotide qualities are absent, and no much larger clonotype sits a single base away. Library prep was done by the immunoSEQ multiplex PCR assay. Regarding the original processing steps: A statistical classification framework was built to diagnose cytomegalovirus status from the catalog of TCR beta chain sequences. The clones in this table, taken by TCRdb from immuneACCESS, are in-frame only. Not every clone is retained; where verified, under half of the shortfall comes from an unresolved V gene, and the cause of the rest is unknown. The V and J calls and clone size are taken from that table; D and trimming were inferred from the DNA. The table for this sample lists about 190,000 clones; approximately 85% of them were counted only once. The top ten hold over 1.3% of the sample. Donors formed part of the validation cohort, which comprised 120 or so subjects and was distinct from the first cohort of several hundred subjects.

V trim: 8 bases; J trim: 3 bases; unmatched bases: 7. From the cysteine through the phenylalanine, the CDR3 covers 13 amino acids. Only the CDR3 portion is preserved as DNA: 39 bases, with reading frame beginning at the first base. Taken from the germline V gene (reference sequence), the CDR1 and CDR2 loops are GTSNPN and SVGIG. The data belong to a study of cytomegalovirus exposure and HLA in healthy donors (dated by TCRdb to the late 2010s). The study in broad terms: According to a later analysis, the 110 or so validation repertoires were produced on the same platform as the 666 repertoires of the first cohort. In addition to the first cohort of roughly 700 subjects, a separate validation cohort of under 150 different subjects was used. The study aimed to test whether cataloging public T cell receptors could reveal signatures of past pathogen exposure. High-throughput TCR immunosequencing, statistical association of individual TCRs with disease status, and machine learning were combined to predict cytomegalovirus infection status.

Broad study findings and their caveats: A later analysis lacked HLA typing for the validation cohort, so it scored co-occurrence in that cohort across all 110 or so repertoires. The authors suggested that the approach could potentially be extended to other disease states and immunological phenotypes. The study gave a list of 150 to 200 TCR beta chains associated with cytomegalovirus. In vitro tests confirmed that three of the cytomegalovirus-associated TCR beta chains recognize cytomegalovirus antigens. Most TCR sequences were seen in very few donors, while some public TCRs were found in many individuals. Cytomegalovirus status was reported to be diagnosed by the classifier with high specificity and sensitivity in both the original and validation cohorts. In a later analysis, TCRs clustered in the first cohort were found to also tend to co-occur in the approximately 110 validation repertoires, with 90% to 95% of cluster scores above 0.

The V and J genes are TRBV30 and TRBJ2-5; 9 nucleotides in the junction match TRBD1. The receptor comes from a woman younger than 30 in good health and CMV-seronegative. Sequenced: PBMCs. The CDR3 here reads CASRDREKETQYF. The DNA reads TGTGCCAGTAGGGACAGGGAAAAAGAGACCCAGTACTTC.